This T cell receptor (beta chain) stems from a study of cytomegalovirus exposure and HLA in healthy donors. Study-level points and caveats: Researchers catalogued roughly 170 TCR beta chains as cytomegalovirus-associated. As confirmed in vitro, three CMV-associated chains were specific for CMV antigens. Reports indicated that the classifier achieved high specificity and sensitivity in diagnosing cytomegalovirus status. The TCR clusters that emerged in the first cohort tended, a later analysis found, to co-occur in the roughly 120 validation repertoires.

The CDR3 has 16 residues. The V gene's germline CDR1 is SSHAT and CDR2 FNYEAQ (reference sequence). The table came from immunoSEQ multiplex PCR; TCRdb's copy has only in-frame clones and leaves some out. The data hold about 97,000 clones, with about 95% observed a single time. As regards this clone: Its specificity is unknown. One end of the junction is discordant with germline, which a read error may explain.

Sequencing was carried out using PBMCs. This sequence originates from a woman under 30 in good health and CMV-seronegative. The rearrangement uses TRBV7-7 and TRBJ2-1; D is perhaps TRBD2 (6 bases). CDR3 loop: CASSLGSSGSYNEQFF. CDR3 coding DNA: TGTGCTAGCAGCTTAGGAAGTAGCGGCTCCTACAATGAGCAGTTCTTC.